The 17 T cell receptor beta chains given below trace back to one sample, sequenced in a study of CD8+ T cells in alopecia areata. Described treatment: oral pan-JAK inhibitor, 5-10 mg twice daily. RNA was extracted and reverse transcribed into cDNA as the sequencing template. Repertoires were generated with immunoSEQ multiplex PCR, while TCRdb's copy carries only in-frame clones and drops some. The sample carries hundreds of thousands of clones, 60% recorded once. Sequences were derived from CD4+ T cells sorted from blood, sampled around week 54, from a patient treated with tofacitinib. The receptors were gathered from a human donor with alopecia areata.

This rearrangement joins TRBV19 to TRBJ2-1; D is unclear. V lost 3 bases, J lost 0 bases, and 12 bases lay in between. Germline values: CDR1 LNHDA, CDR2 SQIVND (reference sequence). This CDR3 is 16 amino acids long. The CDR3 DNA is TGTGCCAGTAGTATTCTCCCAAGGAGCTCCTACAATGAGCAGTTCTTC. As protein: CASSILPRSSYNEQFF.

The chain has TRBV27 and TRBJ1-2; TRBD1 matches at 7 bases. The CDR3 is 11 amino acids. V dropped 6 bases and J dropped 7; count of bases not matched to a gene: 2. From germline, CDR1 is MNHEY and CDR2 SMNVEV (reference sequence). CDR3 amino acids: CASSQGVGYTF. In DNA, the CDR3 is TGTGCCAGCAGCCAGGGGGTTGGCTACACCTTC.

The chain recombines TRBV7-2 with TRBJ2-5, with D possibly TRBD1 on 7 matching bases. CDR1 is SGHTA and CDR2 is FQGNSA in the germline V gene. The CDR3 covers 15 residues. With 3 bases removed from V and 4 bases from J, the gap between germline ends came to 15 bases. CDR3 amino acids: CASSFARQGGETQYF. The CDR3 coding sequence is TGTGCCAGCAGCTTTGCTAGACAGGGAGGAGAGACCCAGTACTTC.

The CDR3: CASSLSPSETQYF. DNA of the CDR3: TGCGCCAGCAGCTTATCGCCATCAGAGACCCAGTACTTC. The chain employs TRBV5-1 and TRBJ2-5, with D uncertain. Trimming pared 2 bases from V and 4 bases from J, leaving 9 bases between. CDR1 is SGHRS and CDR2 is YFSETQ in the germline V gene. CDR3 length equals 13 residues.

This clone was picked up a small number of times. The chain couples TRBV7-9 to TRBJ2-2; the D is unclear. This CDR3 is built from 14 residues. Deletions cut 1 base from V and 3 bases from J, with 6 bases between. Germline V CDR1 and CDR2: SEHNR, FQNEAQ (reference sequence). Here the CDR3 DNA reads TGTGCCAGCAGCTTAGAGGTGGACACCGGGGAGCTGTTTTTT. It encodes CASSLEVDTGELFF.

This clone came up a few times. V is TRBV11-2 and J is TRBJ2-5, with 7 nucleotides matching TRBD2. Germline V lookup: CDR1 SGHAT, CDR2 FQNNGV. The CDR3 covers 14 residues. Trimming cost V 4 bases and J 3 bases; bases outside gene matches: 5. The CDR3 DNA sequence: TGTGCCAGCAGCTCCGCGGGGGTCAAAGAGACCCAGTACTTC. Translated, it gives CASSSAGVKETQYF.

This clone was counted a few times. The chain carries TRBV29-1 and TRBJ2-7; D gene unclear. This CDR3 has 12 residues. Trimming pared 4 bases from V and 2 bases from J, leaving 9 bases between. Germline CDR1 SQVTM, CDR2 ANQGSEA. CDR3 sequence: CSVVSPPYEQYF. The CDR3 coding sequence is TGCAGCGTTGTTAGTCCGCCCTACGAGCAGTACTTC.

This clone showed up just a few times. The chain uses TRBV29-1 and TRBJ2-5, with unresolved D. Deletions cut 2 bases from V and 2 bases from J, with 9 bases between. The germline gives CDR1 SQVTM, CDR2 ANQGSEA. The CDR3 is 13 residues long. CDR3 sequence: CSVERTSQETQYF. In DNA form, the CDR3 reads TGCAGCGTTGAACGCACGTCGCAAGAGACCCAGTACTTC.

The V call is TRBV18, the J call TRBJ2-1; no reliable D call. CDR3 length equals 11 residues. Germline V gene sequence: CDR1 KGHSH, CDR2 LQKENI. Trimming removed 3 bases at V and 7 bases at J, with 4 bases between. The CDR3 DNA reads as TGTGCCAGCTCACCTCTGAATGAGCAGTTCTTC. Translating it yields CASSPLNEQFF.

The V call is TRBV4-3, the J call TRBJ2-4; no reliable D call. Trimming shortened V by 0 bases and J by 9 bases, and 12 bases separated the two germline ends. This CDR3 is built from 14 residues. CDR1 is LGHNA and CDR2 is YSLEER in the germline V gene. This CDR3 is CASSQEGLSVIQYF. Written as DNA, the CDR3 is TGCGCCAGCAGCCAAGAAGGGCTCAGCGTCATTCAGTACTTC.

The DNA of the CDR3 is TGTGCCAGCAGTCCGGCCTGGGGCACAGATACGCAGTATTTT. It specifies CASSPAWGTDTQYF. The chain links TRBV6-5 to TRBJ2-3; D gene unclear. Looked up from germline, CDR1 is MNHEY and CDR2 is SVGAGI. V was pared by 5 bases and J by 1 base, with 10 bases between. There are 14 residues in the CDR3.

Of note for this clone: At one end the junction does not follow the germline gene, possibly because of a read error. J is TRBJ1-2 and V is TRBV29-1, with D unresolved. The germline CDR1 and CDR2 sequences are SQVTM and ANQGSEA. The CDR3 contains 12 residues. The CDR3 sequence is CSVDHSNHGYTF. The CDR3, as DNA: TGCAGCGTTGACCACAGTAACCATGGCTACACCTTC.

Comments on this clone: Possible read error: a much larger clone is one base away. Additional DNA sequences in this sample encode the identical CDR3. The chain is built from TRBV7-9 and TRBJ1-6; D is undetermined. The CDR3 contains 13 residues. With 1 base removed from V and 7 bases from J, the gap between germline ends came to 5 bases. CDR1 SEHNR and CDR2 FQNEAQ come from the germline V gene (reference sequence). In DNA form, the CDR3 reads TGTGCCAGCAGCTTAGACGGGAATTCACCCCTCCACTTT. Protein: CASSLDGNSPLHF.

This clone was observed a handful of times. The chain recombines TRBV18 with TRBJ2-7; no firm D call. The CDR3 covers 11 residues. Looked up from germline, CDR1 is KGHSH and CDR2 is LQKENI. Trimming left V 2 bases short and J 5 bases short, with 4 bases between. Here the CDR3 reads CASSPVHEQYF. CDR3 coding DNA: TGTGCCAGCTCACCAGTCCACGAGCAGTACTTC.

As for this clone: A much larger clonotype is one base distant, so this may be a read error. V is TRBV9 and J is TRBJ2-1, with D perhaps TRBD1 (6 bases). Trimming left V 4 bases short and J 0 bases short, with 8 bases between. The V gene's germline CDR1 is SGDLS and CDR2 YYNGEE. The CDR3 loop spans 14 amino acids. The CDR3 region has the DNA TGTGCCAGCAGCCTGGACAGCTCCTACAATGAGCAGTTCTTC. Protein product: CASSLDSSYNEQFF.

This chain connects TRBV5-1 to TRBJ2-3; D not resolved. Germline V gene sequence: CDR1 SGHRS, CDR2 YFSETQ. The V end lost 0 bases, the J end lost 0 bases, and 5 bases lay between the germline ends. There are 14 residues in the CDR3. The CDR3 is CASSLAVSTDTQYF. The CDR3 DNA is TGCGCCAGCAGCTTGGCCGTAAGCACAGATACGCAGTATTTT.

This clone was recorded only once. The chain carries TRBV30 and TRBJ1-2; possible D gene TRBD1, 5 bases. This CDR3 has 14 amino acids. Germline V CDR1 and CDR2: GTSNPN, SVGIG (reference sequence). The germline V and J ends were trimmed by 3 bases and 1 base, with 12 bases remaining between them. In nucleotides, the CDR3 is TGTGCCTGGAGGGGACGTGCATTTAACTATGGCTACACCTTC. This codes for CAWRGRAFNYGYTF. The variable domain in full, completed from reference TRBV30 and TRBJ1-2, reads SQTIHQWPATLVQPVGSPLSLECTVEGTSNPNLYWYRQAAGRGLQLLFYSVGIGQISSEVPQNLSASRPQDRQFILSSKKLLLSDSGFYLCAWRGRAFNYGYTFGSGTRLTVV.